The present T cell receptor (beta chain) was sequenced within a study of cytomegalovirus exposure and HLA in healthy donors. Study results and caveats: Later genetic work tied a missense DCLRE1C variant to beta-chain V and J trimming. Altogether, about 160 TCR beta chains were recorded as cytomegalovirus-associated. Common viral pathogens seemed, in a later analysis, to connect with several of the most significant clusters. Cytomegalovirus status was reportedly diagnosed by the classifier with high sensitivity and specificity.

A note on this clone: What it binds is unknown.

CDR1 and CDR2 (germline): LGHNA, YNFKEQ. The CDR3 totals 15 residues. J lost 2 bases, V lost 1 base, and 2 bases had no gene match. PCR employed 60 Vbeta and 13 Jbeta primers. Using immunoSEQ multiplex PCR, the repertoire was profiled, and TCRdb retains in-frame clones only, with some absent. Seen here are some 140,000 clones, 80% observed once, and the top ten hold around 5.6%. The sequenced material came from PBMCs. This clonotype was obtained from a middle-aged woman in good health and CMV-seropositive. The chain joins TRBV4-2 to TRBJ2-7; 10 bases align to TRBD2. The CDR3 region has the DNA TGTGCCAGCAGCCAAGGACTAGCGGGCCCCTACGAGCAGTACTTC. Translation: CASSQGLAGPYEQYF.